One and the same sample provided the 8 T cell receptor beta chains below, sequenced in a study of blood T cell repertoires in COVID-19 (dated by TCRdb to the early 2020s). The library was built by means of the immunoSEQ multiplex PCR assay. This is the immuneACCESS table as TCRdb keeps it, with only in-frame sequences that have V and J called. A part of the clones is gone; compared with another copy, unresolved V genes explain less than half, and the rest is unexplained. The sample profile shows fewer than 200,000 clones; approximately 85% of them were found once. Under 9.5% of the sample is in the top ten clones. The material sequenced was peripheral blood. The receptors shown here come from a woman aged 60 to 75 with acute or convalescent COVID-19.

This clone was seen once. CDR3 amino acids: CASSSGGGNQPQHF. DNA for the CDR3: TGTGCCAGCAGCTCCGGAGGCGGCAATCAGCCCCAGCATTTT. V and J are TRBV7-6 and TRBJ1-5; D remains ambiguous. V lost 4 bases and J lost 2, with 9 bases in between. From germline, CDR1 is SGHVS and CDR2 FNYEAQ. The CDR3 extends over 14 amino acids.

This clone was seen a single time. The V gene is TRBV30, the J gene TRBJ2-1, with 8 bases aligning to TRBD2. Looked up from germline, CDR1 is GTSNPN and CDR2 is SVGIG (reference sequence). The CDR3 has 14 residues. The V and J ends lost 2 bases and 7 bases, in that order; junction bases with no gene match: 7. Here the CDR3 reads CAWSTGTRVNEQFF. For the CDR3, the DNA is TGTGCCTGGAGTACCGGGACTAGGGTTAATGAGCAGTTCTTC.

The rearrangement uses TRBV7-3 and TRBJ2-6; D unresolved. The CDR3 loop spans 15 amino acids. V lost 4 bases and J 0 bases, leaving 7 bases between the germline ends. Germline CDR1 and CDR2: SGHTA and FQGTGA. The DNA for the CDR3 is TGTGCCAGCAGCTCCCGAGTCTCTGGGGCCAACGTCCTGACTTTC. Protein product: CASSSRVSGANVLTF.

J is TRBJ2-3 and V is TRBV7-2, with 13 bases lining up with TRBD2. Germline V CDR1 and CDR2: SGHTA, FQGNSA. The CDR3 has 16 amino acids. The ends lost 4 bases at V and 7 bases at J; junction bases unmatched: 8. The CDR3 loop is CASSSRTSGSYYTQYF. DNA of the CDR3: TGTGCCAGCAGCTCTCGGACTAGCGGGAGCTACTATACGCAGTATTTT.

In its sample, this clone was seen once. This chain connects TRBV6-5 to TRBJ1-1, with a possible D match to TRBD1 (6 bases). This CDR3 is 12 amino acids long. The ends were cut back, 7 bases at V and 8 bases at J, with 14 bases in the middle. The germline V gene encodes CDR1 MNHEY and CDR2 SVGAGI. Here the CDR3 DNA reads TGTGCCAGCATTAGGGGGAAGGCCGAAGCTTTCTTT. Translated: CASIRGKAEAFF.

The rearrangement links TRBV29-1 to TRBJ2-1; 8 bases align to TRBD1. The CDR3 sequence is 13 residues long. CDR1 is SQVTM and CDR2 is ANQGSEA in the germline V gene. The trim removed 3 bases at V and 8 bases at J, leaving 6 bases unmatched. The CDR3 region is CSVDRGTGDEQFF. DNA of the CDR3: TGCAGCGTTGACCGGGGGACAGGAGATGAGCAGTTCTTC.

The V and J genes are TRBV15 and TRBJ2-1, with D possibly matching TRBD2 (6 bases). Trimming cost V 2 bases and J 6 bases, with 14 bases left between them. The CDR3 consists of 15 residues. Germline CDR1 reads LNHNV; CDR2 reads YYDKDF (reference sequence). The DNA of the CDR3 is TGTGCCACCAGCAGAAATCTACTAGCCTCCAATGAGCAGTTCTTC. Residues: CATSRNLLASNEQFF.

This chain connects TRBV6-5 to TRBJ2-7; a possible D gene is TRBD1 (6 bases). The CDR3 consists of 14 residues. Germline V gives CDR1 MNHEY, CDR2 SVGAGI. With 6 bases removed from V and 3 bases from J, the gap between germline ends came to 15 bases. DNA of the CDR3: TGTGCCAGCAGCCCCATAGGACAGATCTACGAGCAGTACTTC. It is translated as CASSPIGQIYEQYF.